Below, 26 T cell receptor beta chains from the same sample are listed, as sequenced in a study of TIL therapy for anti-PD-1-resistant metastatic lung cancer. The libraries were made with immunoSEQ v3. TCRdb's copy holds only in-frame clones and misses some; the assay was immunoSEQ multiplex PCR. Counted here are more than 45,000 clones, about 73% occurring once; the ten biggest clones make up more than 1.5%. Time point: pre-treatment sample, taken before nivolumab and TIL therapy. Sample: blood, taken at baseline. The source of these receptors is a person between 25 and 80 years old with non-small cell lung cancer.

V and J are TRBV2 and TRBJ2-1, with a possible D match to TRBD1 (6 bases). The CDR3 consists of 14 residues. Trimming removed 2 bases at V and 5 bases at J, with 10 bases between. Germline lookup yields CDR1 SNHLY and CDR2 FYNNEI. CDR3 nucleotides: TGTGCCAGCAGTGAATTGACAGGTAACAATGAGCAGTTCTTC. Translated, it gives CASSELTGNNEQFF.

The chain links TRBV7-2 to TRBJ1-6; D possibly corresponds to TRBD1 (6 bases). The CDR3 is 16 amino acids. Germline V gene sequence: CDR1 SGHTA, CDR2 FQGNSA. Trimming pared 3 bases from V and 7 bases from J, leaving 16 bases between. The CDR3 protein is CASSFLGAGPNSPLHF. The CDR3 nucleotides read TGTGCCAGCAGCTTCCTGGGGGCCGGACCAAATTCACCCCTCCACTTT. Using reference TRBV7-2 and TRBJ1-6 for the parts outside the CDR3, the full variable domain is GAGVSQSPSNKVTEKGKDVELRCDPISGHTALYWYRQSLGQGLEFLIYFQGNSAPDKSGLPSDRFSAERTGGSVSTLTIQRTQQEDSAVYLCASSFLGAGPNSPLHFGNGTRLTVT.

This chain joins TRBV12-5 and TRBJ2-3; D might be TRBD2 (6 bases). The CDR3 is 14 residues long. With 8 bases removed from V and 0 bases from J, the gap between germline ends came to 12 bases. CDR1 and CDR2 (germline): LGHNT, FRNRAP. The CDR3 DNA reads TGTGCTAGTAAGGCGGGACTGAGCACAGATACGCAGTATTTT. As protein: CASKAGLSTDTQYF.

V gene TRBV11-2 combines with J gene TRBJ2-7; no firm D call. From germline, CDR1 is SGHAT and CDR2 FQNNGV. This CDR3 has 12 residues. Trimming pared 8 bases from V and 0 bases from J, leaving 8 bases between. CDR3 sequence (DNA): TGTGCCAGCGAAGTGAACTCCTACGAGCAGTACTTC. Its translation: CASEVNSYEQYF.

The V and J genes are TRBV6-5 and TRBJ2-5; the D call may be TRBD1 or TRBD2 (5 bases each). There are 14 residues in the CDR3. The germline V and J ends were trimmed by 5 bases and 0 bases, with 10 bases remaining between them. Germline V gene lookup returns CDR1 MNHEY and CDR2 SVGAGI. The CDR3 reads CASSHRDHQETQYF. The DNA for the CDR3 is TGTGCCAGCAGTCACCGGGACCACCAAGAGACCCAGTACTTC.

This chain joins TRBV29-1 and TRBJ2-7; D call uncertain. Trimming removed 2 bases at V and 4 bases at J, with 18 bases between. The CDR3 covers 15 residues. Germline CDR1 SQVTM, CDR2 ANQGSEA. The CDR3 DNA sequence: TGCAGCGTTGAAAAGGCCACGGGCGCGGATTACGAGCAGTACTTC. The encoded protein is CSVEKATGADYEQYF.

The chain couples TRBV6-5 to TRBJ1-2, with TRBD1 as a possible D gene (6 bases). Germline V gene lookup returns CDR1 MNHEY and CDR2 SVGAGI. The CDR3 covers 14 residues. V lost 2 bases, J lost 4 bases, and 11 bases lay in between. The CDR3 nucleotides read TGTGCCAGCAGTTACGGTGGGGGCCTCTATGGCTACACCTTC. Translated, it gives CASSYGGGLYGYTF.

DNA for the CDR3: TGTGCCAGCAATCGAGAGTTGGCAGATACGCAGTATTTT. Its protein product is CASNRELADTQYF. The gene calls are TRBV6-1 and TRBJ2-3; D unclear. The CDR3 totals 13 residues. V dropped 7 bases and J dropped 4 bases, with 12 bases sitting between them. CDR1 is MNHNS, CDR2 SASEGT, per germline.

The J gene is TRBJ2-7, the V gene TRBV7-9; a possible D gene is TRBD1 (5 bases). This CDR3 has 15 residues. V shed 5 bases and J shed 2 bases, with 16 bases lying between them. Per germline, CDR1 SEHNR and CDR2 FQNEAQ (reference sequence). In DNA, the CDR3 is TGTGCCAGCAGCCCTTTCGGACAAGGTACCTACGAGCAGTACTTC. Amino acids: CASSPFGQGTYEQYF.

This sequence joins TRBV2 and TRBJ1-2; tentatively, D is TRBD1 (5 bases). CDR3 length: 13 residues. V was pared by 3 bases and J by 4 bases, with 9 bases between. From germline, CDR1 is SNHLY and CDR2 FYNNEI. The CDR3 is CASSDGRVYGYTF. The CDR3 DNA reads as TGTGCCAGCAGTGACGGCAGGGTCTATGGCTACACCTTC.

The rearrangement joins TRBV7-2 to TRBJ2-7, with TRBD2 identical over 11 bases. The CDR3 has 15 residues. J lost 3 bases, V lost 5 bases, and 6 bases had no gene match. Germline V lookup: CDR1 SGHTA, CDR2 FQGNSA. As DNA, the CDR3 is TGTGCCAGCAGCGTCACTAGCGGGGGTTACTACGAGCAGTACTTC. Its protein is CASSVTSGGYYEQYF.

The chain recombines TRBV12-5 with TRBJ1-4, with 7 bases lining up with TRBD1. Trimming cost V 0 bases and J 8 bases; bases outside gene matches: 12. Germline CDR1 is LGHNT and CDR2 is FRNRAP. CDR3 length equals 17 residues. CDR3 bases: TGTGCTAGTGGTTTGGTAATGTCAACAGGGGAGAGGGAAAAACTGTTTTTT. It is translated as CASGLVMSTGEREKLFF. Combining the CDR3 with reference TRBV12-5 and TRBJ1-4 gives the whole variable domain DARVTQTPRHKVTEMGQEVTMRCQPILGHNTVFWYRQTMMQGLELLAYFRNRAPLDDSGMPKDRFSAEMPDATLATLKIQPSEPRDSAVYFCASGLVMSTGEREKLFFGSGTQLSVL.

This chain links TRBV28 with TRBJ2-6, with 9 bases matching TRBD1. V trimming: 6 bases; J trimming: 2 bases; junction bases outside the gene matches: 8. Germline assignment: CDR1 MDHEN and CDR2 SYDVKM. The CDR3 has 17 amino acids. The CDR3 DNA sequence: TGTGCCAGCAGGCCAGGACAGGGGATCCCTGGGGCCAACGTCCTGACTTTC. Residues: CASRPGQGIPGANVLTF.

The J gene is TRBJ2-1, the V gene TRBV6-5, with D perhaps being TRBD1 or TRBD2 (5 bases each). Trimming removed 5 bases at V and 7 bases at J, with 9 bases between. The CDR3 is 12 amino acids. Germline CDR1 reads MNHEY; CDR2 reads SVGAGI. CDR3 amino acids: CASSGGRNEQFF. In DNA, the CDR3 is TGTGCCAGCAGTGGGGGTAGGAATGAGCAGTTCTTC.

This clone has more than one count but fewer than ten. The V gene is TRBV4-1, the J gene TRBJ1-2; D gene unclear. CDR3 length: 16 residues. CDR1 is MGHRA, CDR2 YSYEKL, per germline. With 0 bases removed from V and 4 bases from J, the gap between germline ends came to 15 bases. The DNA for the CDR3 is TGCGCCAGCAGCCAAGAAATCTCGGGGATCAGCTATGGCTACACCTTC. This encodes CASSQEISGISYGYTF.

In this sample, this clone turned up once. The genes are TRBV19 and TRBJ1-1; the D is unclear. Trimming left V 1 base short and J 0 bases short, with 3 bases between. Germline CDR1 reads LNHDA; CDR2 reads SQIVND (reference sequence). CDR3 size: 13 residues. CDR3: CASSIGMNTEAFF. CDR3 coding DNA: TGTGCCAGTAGTATAGGAATGAACACTGAAGCTTTCTTT.

The chain joins TRBV28 to TRBJ1-1; D is ambiguous. The CDR3 consists of 14 residues. Trimming pared 5 bases from V and 4 bases from J, leaving 14 bases between. Germline CDR1 reads MDHEN; CDR2 reads SYDVKM. In nucleotides, the CDR3 is TGTGCCAGCAGTCTCCATTTAGAAGGCACTGAAGCTTTCTTT. Its protein is CASSLHLEGTEAFF.

The rearrangement links TRBV6-5 to TRBJ1-1; a possible D gene is TRBD1 (6 bases). Looked up from germline, CDR1 is MNHEY and CDR2 is SVGAGI. This CDR3 has 14 amino acids. V was pared by 5 bases and J by 4 bases, with 14 bases between. Here the CDR3 DNA reads TGTGCCAGCAGTAACAGGGCCCTGACCACTGAAGCTTTCTTT. Protein sequence: CASSNRALTTEAFF.

The chain has TRBV4-3 and TRBJ1-3, with D hard to call. The CDR3 is 13 residues long. Deletions cut 0 bases from V and 3 bases from J, with 3 bases between. Germline CDR1 LGHNA, CDR2 YSLEER. The CDR3 region is CASSQDLGNTIYF. CDR3 DNA sequence: TGCGCCAGCAGCCAAGATCTTGGAAACACCATATATTTT.

This chain connects TRBV19 to TRBJ2-3, with D unresolved. The length of the CDR3 is 14 residues. Between the trimmed V and J ends, which lost 3 bases and 0 bases, there was a span of 7 bases. Germline values: CDR1 LNHDA, CDR2 SQIVND (reference sequence). The CDR3 DNA is TGTGCCAGTAGTATCCAGACTAGCACAGATACGCAGTATTTT. It codes for CASSIQTSTDTQYF. Based on the CDR3 plus reference TRBV19 and TRBJ2-3, the full variable domain is DGGITQSPKYLFRKEGQNVTLSCEQNLNHDAMYWYRQDPGQGLRLIYYSQIVNDFQKGDIAEGYSVSREKKESFPLTVTSAQKNPTAFYLCASSIQTSTDTQYFGPGTRLTVL.

The chain employs TRBV9 and TRBJ1-6, with 11 bases lining up with TRBD1. From germline, CDR1 is SGDLS and CDR2 YYNGEE. The CDR3 contains 16 residues. V gave up 4 bases and J gave up 11 bases; unmatched junction bases: 11. CDR3: CASSPARTGGWAPLHF. The CDR3 bases are TGTGCCAGCAGCCCGGCCCGGACAGGGGGCTGGGCACCCCTCCACTTT.

V usage is TRBV20-1 and J usage is TRBJ2-1; tentatively, D is TRBD1 (6 bases). V lost 6 bases and J 12 bases, leaving 12 bases between the germline ends. Germline assignment: CDR1 DFQATT and CDR2 SNEGSKA (reference sequence). The CDR3 is made up of 10 amino acids. CDR3 in amino acids: CSATLGGQFF. CDR3 bases: TGCAGTGCAACGCTAGGGGGGCAGTTCTTC.

V and J are TRBV5-1 and TRBJ1-3, with TRBD1 matching 8 bases. The J segment lost 3 bases and the V segment lost 3 bases, leaving 5 bases of the junction unmatched. This CDR3 comprises 15 residues. CDR1 SGHRS and CDR2 YFSETQ come from the germline V gene. The chain's CDR3 is CASSSPGGYGNTIYF. The CDR3, as DNA: TGCGCCAGCAGCTCCCCAGGGGGCTATGGAAACACCATATATTTT.

J is TRBJ2-1 and V is TRBV7-2; perhaps TRBD2 as D (6 bases). Germline V gene data show CDR1 as SGHTA and CDR2 as FQGNSA. The CDR3 runs to 15 residues. Trimming removed 5 bases from V and 3 bases from J, with 14 bases in between. This CDR3 reads CASSLLVGGYNEQFF. CDR3 in DNA: TGTGCCAGCAGCCTCCTCGTCGGGGGCTACAATGAGCAGTTCTTC.

This clone appeared a few times. The chain employs TRBV5-4 and TRBJ2-7; D remains unclear. The germline V gene has CDR1 SGHNT and CDR2 YYREEE (reference sequence). V lost 0 bases and J 3 bases, leaving 7 bases between the germline ends. The CDR3 runs to 13 residues. The DNA for the CDR3 is TGTGCCAGCAGCTTGGGACACAACTACGAGCAGTACTTC. This gives the protein CASSLGHNYEQYF.

CDR3 DNA sequence: TGTGCCAGCAGCAAAGAACACAGTTGCACTAGCGGGCTCCACGAGCAGTACTTC. It specifies CASSKEHSCTSGLHEQYF. The gene calls are TRBV21-1 and TRBJ2-7; the table assigns TRBD2, which was not confirmed against the DNA. TRBV21-1 is a pseudogene. The CDR3 length is 18 residues.